The 27 T cell receptor beta chains below were found in one sample sequenced in a study of blood T cell repertoires in COVID-19. Generated by immunoSEQ multiplex PCR, the TCRdb table keeps only in-frame clones and is missing some. The sample consists of fewer than 200,000 clones, 90% to 95% of them appearing once. Sequencing was done on a sample of peripheral blood. These receptors were taken from a woman aged 45-60 years with acute or convalescent COVID-19.

The chain uses TRBV29-1 and TRBJ1-1; the match to TRBD1 covers 8 bases. J lost 1 base, V lost 4 bases, and 5 bases had no gene match. Germline loops: CDR1 SQVTM, CDR2 ANQGSEA. The CDR3 consists of 14 residues. The CDR3 DNA is TGCAGCGTTGGGGCAGGGGGCACGAACACTGAAGCTTTCTTT. It is translated as CSVGAGGTNTEAFF.

This clone was seen more than once but under ten times. This sequence joins TRBV11-2 and TRBJ2-3; possibly TRBD1 for D (6 bases). The CDR3 has 15 residues. V dropped 5 bases and J dropped 0 bases, with 12 bases sitting between them. CDR1 is SGHAT, CDR2 FQNNGV, per germline. The CDR3 sequence is CASSVGTLSTDTQYF. CDR3 DNA: TGTGCCAGCAGCGTTGGGACATTGAGCACAGATACGCAGTATTTT. Together with reference TRBV11-2 and TRBJ2-3, the CDR3 gives the full variable domain: EAGVAQSPRYKIIEKRQSVAFWCNPISGHATLYWYQQILGQGPKLLIQFQNNGVVDDSQLPKDRFSAERLKGVDSTLKIQPAKLEDSAVYLCASSVGTLSTDTQYFGPGTRLTVL.

The chain has TRBV19 and TRBJ2-1, with TRBD2 identical over 14 bases. The CDR3 consists of 19 residues. Per the germline V gene, CDR1 is LNHDA and CDR2 is SQIVND (reference sequence). Unmatched junction bases numbered 13, after V lost 8 bases and J lost 1 base. The CDR3 sequence is CASHPFPGTSGSSYNEQFF. The DNA for the CDR3 is TGTGCCAGTCACCCCTTCCCCGGGACTAGCGGGAGTTCCTACAATGAGCAGTTCTTC.

The chain links TRBV3-1 (or the pseudogene TRBV3-2) to TRBJ2-5; D perhaps matches TRBD1 (5 bases). The germline V gene encodes CDR1 LGHDT and CDR2 YNNKEL (reference sequence). The CDR3 runs to 14 residues. Trimming took 2 bases from V and 5 from J, leaving 12 bases between them. CDR3 sequence (DNA): TGTGCCAGCAGCCAAACAGGAAGGTTTGAGACCCAGTACTTC. This codes for CASSQTGRFETQYF.

The chain joins TRBV19 to TRBJ1-1; D call uncertain. CDR1 and CDR2 from the germline V gene are LNHDA and SQIVND (reference sequence). V dropped 3 bases and J dropped 0 bases, with 8 bases sitting between them. The CDR3 has 14 residues. CDR3 nucleotide sequence: TGTGCCAGTAGTATGGTACACCTGAACACTGAAGCTTTCTTT. It encodes CASSMVHLNTEAFF. The variable domain in full, with the rest retrieved from reference TRBV19 and TRBJ1-1, is DGGITQSPKYLFRKEGQNVTLSCEQNLNHDAMYWYRQDPGQGLRLIYYSQIVNDFQKGDIAEGYSVSREKKESFPLTVTSAQKNPTAFYLCASSMVHLNTEAFFGQGTRLTVV.

The chain employs TRBV10-3 and TRBJ1-2, with D maybe TRBD1 (5 bases). CDR3 length equals 12 residues. Trimming left V 4 bases short and J 6 bases short, with 9 bases between. Germline CDR1 and CDR2: ENHRY and SYGVKD. CDR3 in DNA: TGTGCCATCAGTGTGGGAGGGGATGGCTACACCTTC. This translates into CAISVGGDGYTF.

This chain uses TRBV7-9 with TRBJ2-1, with 8 positions matching TRBD1. Germline loops: CDR1 SEHNR, CDR2 FQNEAQ (reference sequence). V was pared by 4 bases and J by 7 bases, with 12 bases of the junction left unmatched. CDR3 length: 16 amino acids. The CDR3 loop reads CASSSPGTGSLNEQFF. CDR3 coding DNA: TGTGCCAGCAGCTCCCCCGGGACAGGTTCTTTAAATGAGCAGTTCTTC.

The V gene is TRBV30, the J gene TRBJ2-1; TRBD1 matches 7 bases. V lost 3 bases and J lost 8; bases outside the gene matches: 7. This CDR3 comprises 13 residues. CDR1 and CDR2 (germline): GTSNPN, SVGIG (reference sequence). Here the CDR3 reads CAWRETGFDEQFF. The DNA of the CDR3 is TGTGCCTGGAGGGAGACAGGGTTCGATGAGCAGTTCTTC.

The chain has TRBV7-9 and TRBJ2-2; D perhaps matches TRBD1 (6 bases). Trimming stripped 2 bases from V and 5 bases from J, with 21 bases between. Germline CDR1 reads SEHNR; CDR2 reads FQNEAQ (reference sequence). CDR3 length: 18 residues. CDR3 sequence reads: CASSLFKGTGKLTGELFF. DNA of the CDR3: TGTGCCAGCAGCTTATTTAAGGGTACAGGGAAGTTGACCGGGGAGCTGTTTTTT.

The CDR3 loop is CATSDSLWAEQFF. The CDR3 DNA sequence: TGTGCCACCAGTGATTCGCTTTGGGCTGAGCAGTTCTTC. The chain couples TRBV24-1 to TRBJ2-1, with unresolved D. V was shortened by 2 bases and J by 9 bases, with 10 bases between the two germline ends. The CDR3 has 13 amino acids. CDR1 is KGHDR and CDR2 is SFDVKD in the germline V gene.

The chain uses TRBV6-6 and TRBJ1-2, with D possibly being TRBD1 (6 bases). The germline gives CDR1 MNHNY, CDR2 SVGAGI (reference sequence). Trimming pared 7 bases from V and 7 bases from J, leaving 16 bases between. CDR3 length: 13 amino acids. The CDR3 DNA reads as TGTGCCAGCAACCGTAGGGGGGGAGGTGGCTACACCTTC. Its protein is CASNRRGGGGYTF.

A remark on this clone: The identical CDR3 is also encoded by other nucleotide sequences in the sample. The rearrangement joins TRBV9 to TRBJ1-1, with 7 bases fitting TRBD1. The V segment lost 0 bases and the J segment 0 bases; nucleotides outside the gene matches: 2. This CDR3 has 15 amino acids. Per germline, CDR1 SGDLS and CDR2 YYNGEE. In DNA, the CDR3 is TGTGCCAGCAGCGTAGGGGACAGAATGAACACTGAAGCTTTCTTT. Its translation is CASSVGDRMNTEAFF.

The chain employs TRBV30 and TRBJ2-1, with D unclear. V dropped 0 bases and J dropped 2 bases, with 8 bases sitting between them. This CDR3 comprises 14 residues. The V gene's germline CDR1 is GTSNPN and CDR2 SVGIG (reference sequence). The CDR3 here is CAWSVGTTYNEQFF. As DNA, the CDR3 is TGTGCCTGGAGTGTTGGAACTACCTACAATGAGCAGTTCTTC.

The chain has TRBV13 and TRBJ2-7, with 11 bases aligning to TRBD1. J gave up 6 bases and V 5 bases, and 9 bases lay outside the gene matches. Germline loops: CDR1 PRHDT, CDR2 FYEKMQ (reference sequence). This CDR3 region has 15 residues. The CDR3 is CASSPTGTGGREQYF. CDR3 bases: TGTGCCAGCAGCCCTACCGGGACAGGGGGACGCGAGCAGTACTTC.

The chain recombines TRBV4-3 with TRBJ2-7; TRBD1 matches at 7 bases. The CDR3 is made up of 16 amino acids. In germline, CDR1 is LGHNA, CDR2 YSLEER. J was trimmed by 1 base and V by 0 bases; bases with no gene match: 6. The CDR3 spells CASSQDRQGSSYEQYF. As DNA, the CDR3 is TGCGCCAGCAGCCAAGATAGACAGGGATCGTCCTACGAGCAGTACTTC.

The genes are TRBV2 and TRBJ2-7, with 9 bases identical to TRBD2. Germline-derived CDR1 and CDR2 are SNHLY and FYNNEI. The ends lost 8 bases at V and 2 bases at J; junction bases unmatched: 7. This CDR3 is built from 14 residues. The DNA for the CDR3 is TGTGCCAGCCAACCAGCGGGAGGCACCTACGAGCAGTACTTC. It yields the protein CASQPAGGTYEQYF. Drawing the rest from reference TRBV2 and TRBJ2-7, the complete variable domain is EPEVTQTPSHQVTQMGQEVILRCVPISNHLYFYWYRQILGQKVEFLVSFYNNEISEKSEIFDDQFSVERPDGSNFTLKIRSTKLEDSAMYFCASQPAGGTYEQYFGPGTRLTVT.

The chain links TRBV7-2 to TRBJ2-5; 9 bases align to TRBD2. V lost 4 bases, J lost 4 bases, and 19 bases stayed unmatched. There are 19 residues in the CDR3. CDR1 is SGHTA, CDR2 FQGNSA, per germline. The CDR3 is CASSSQRWGGGASGETQYF. The CDR3 DNA sequence: TGTGCCAGCAGCTCCCAGCGATGGGGCGGGGGGGCCTCCGGAGAGACCCAGTACTTC.

This chain connects TRBV7-2 to TRBJ1-5; perhaps TRBD1 as D (5 bases). Trimming removed 1 base from V and 1 base from J, with 14 bases in between. The CDR3 extends over 17 amino acids. Germline assignment: CDR1 SGHTA and CDR2 FQGNSA. The CDR3 coding sequence is TGTGCCAGCAGCTTAGAGGTTTCGGCAGGGAGCAATCAGCCCCAGCATTTT. It translates to CASSLEVSAGSNQPQHF.

The rearrangement uses TRBV4-2 and TRBJ1-1; 8 nucleotides match TRBD1. The J segment lost 0 bases and the V segment lost 6 bases, leaving 6 bases of the junction unmatched. The CDR3 totals 15 residues. Germline V gene lookup returns CDR1 LGHNA and CDR2 YNFKEQ. Here the CDR3 reads CASSLRGLMNTEAFF. Written as DNA, the CDR3 is TGTGCCAGCAGTCTCAGGGGGCTCATGAACACTGAAGCTTTCTTT.

This chain connects TRBV2 to TRBJ2-7, with 8 positions matching TRBD1. Trimming took 8 bases from V and 4 from J; bases not matched to a gene: 10. CDR3 length: 14 residues. Per germline, CDR1 SNHLY and CDR2 FYNNEI. The CDR3 DNA reads TGTGCCAGCCTCGGAGTGGGACAGGAATACGAGCAGTACTTC. Its protein is CASLGVGQEYEQYF.

The V and J genes are TRBV7-8 and TRBJ1-2; possibly TRBD1 for D (5 bases). The V gene's germline CDR1 is SGHVS and CDR2 FQNEAQ. The CDR3 is made up of 16 amino acids. Trimming stripped 4 bases from V and 0 bases from J, with 15 bases between. The DNA for the CDR3 is TGTGCCAGCAGCTCGCTATCAGGGAGGGCTAACTATGGCTACACCTTC. It encodes CASSSLSGRANYGYTF.

This chain joins TRBV4-1 and TRBJ2-7; 8 bases are a match to TRBD1. The V gene's germline CDR1 is MGHRA and CDR2 YSYEKL. The CDR3 has 15 amino acids. V was clipped by 6 bases and J by 3 bases; unmatched bases: 10. CDR3 amino acids: CASSQAGTGVYEQYF. CDR3 nucleotides: TGCGCCAGCAGTCAGGCCGGGACAGGTGTCTACGAGCAGTACTTC.

The CDR3 region is CASSWHRGGTEAFF. The DNA of the CDR3 is TGTGCCAGCAGCTGGCATCGGGGGGGCACTGAAGCTTTCTTT. The rearrangement uses TRBV5-6 and TRBJ1-1, with a weak D call TRBD1 (5 bases). Germline CDR1 and CDR2: SGHDT and YYEEEE. This CDR3 is 14 amino acids long. The V and J ends lost 3 bases and 4 bases respectively, with 13 bases between them.

The gene calls are TRBV15 and TRBJ2-3; 7 positions agree with TRBD2. This CDR3 is built from 17 residues. CDR1 and CDR2 from the germline V gene are LNHNV and YYDKDF (reference sequence). V lost 3 bases, J lost 6 bases, and 15 bases stayed unmatched. In DNA form, the CDR3 reads TGTGCCACCAGCAGCGGGGGAGGGCTGGGGATTGTGGATACGCAGTATTTT. Its protein product is CATSSGGGLGIVDTQYF.

The CDR3 is CASSPNRQLTSPLHF. For the CDR3, the DNA is TGTGCCAGCAGTCCAAACCGACAGCTGACTTCACCCCTCCACTTT. J is TRBJ1-6 and V is TRBV6-5; D might be TRBD1 (5 bases). Germline V lookup: CDR1 MNHEY, CDR2 SVGAGI. The CDR3 loop spans 15 amino acids. Between the trimmed V and J ends, which lost 5 bases and 9 bases, there was a span of 17 bases.

The V gene is TRBV2, the J gene TRBJ1-1; no definite D call. This CDR3 is 13 amino acids long. V lost 4 bases and J 0 bases, leaving 6 bases between the germline ends. Germline V gene sequence: CDR1 SNHLY, CDR2 FYNNEI. The CDR3 loop is CASSGQLNTEAFF. The CDR3 DNA reads as TGTGCCAGCAGTGGCCAGTTGAACACTGAAGCTTTCTTT.

The chain has TRBV28 and TRBJ1-1, with a weak D call TRBD1 (5 bases). The CDR3 loop spans 13 amino acids. Germline V CDR1 and CDR2: MDHEN, SYDVKM. V was shortened by 4 bases and J by 5 bases, with 11 bases between the two germline ends. CDR3 amino acids: CASSSLRGTEAFF. The DNA of the CDR3 is TGTGCCAGCAGTTCCCTTCGGGGGACTGAAGCTTTCTTT.